A single T cell receptor (beta chain) is shown here with its context. It lacks a known antigen. Nothing much larger sits one base from this clone, and base qualities are not available. Library prep was done by the immunoSEQ multiplex PCR assay. The study's own analysis went as follows. A statistical classification framework was built for diagnosing cytomegalovirus status from the catalog of TCR beta chain sequences. TCRdb's version of the immuneACCESS table is confined to in-frame rearrangements and falls short of the full clone set. An unresolved V gene accounts for under half of the shortfall where checked; the remainder is of unknown origin. The V and J calls and clone size are taken from that table; D and trimming were inferred from the DNA. For this sample there are 200,000 or so clones; approximately 84% appear just once. Of the sample, roughly 7% is held by the ten largest clones. Via the germline V gene, CDR1 is SGHRS and CDR2 YFSETQ. Ends trimmed: V by 4 bases, J by 2 bases; bases unmatched to a gene: 6. Inclusive of the bounding cysteine and phenylalanine, the CDR3 is 15 residues long. The only DNA kept is the CDR3, 45 bases in frame from the first base.

Separate from the approximately 670-subject first cohort, the validation cohort of roughly 130 subjects was the group to which the donors belonged. This sample stems from a study of cytomegalovirus exposure and HLA in healthy donors (dated by TCRdb to 2017 to 2019). Regarding the complete study: According to a later analysis, the 120 or so validation repertoires were produced on the same platform as the 666 repertoires of the first cohort. The study was designed to test whether signatures of past pathogen exposure could be identified by cataloging public T cell receptors. Besides the first cohort of around 670 subjects, a separate validation cohort made up of 95 to 150 different subjects was used. High-throughput TCR immunosequencing, statistical association of individual TCRs with disease status, and machine learning were combined to predict cytomegalovirus infection status.

The research as a whole found: Subsequent analysis determined that TCRs grouped into clusters in the first cohort also showed a tendency toward co-occurrence across the roughly 110 validation repertoires, and 85% to 95% of cluster scores exceeded 0. The study gave a list of some 150 TCR beta chains associated with cytomegalovirus. Most TCR sequences were observed very rarely across donors, whereas some public TCRs were present in many individuals. The validation cohort had no HLA typing available for a later analysis, so co-occurrence within that cohort was assessed over all 120 or so repertoires. Three of the identified cytomegalovirus-associated TCR beta chains were confirmed in vitro to be specific for cytomegalovirus antigens. The classifier was reported to diagnose cytomegalovirus status with high specificity and sensitivity in both the original cohort and the validation cohort. The authors suggested that the approach could potentially be extended to other disease states and immunological phenotypes.

The sequence came from a man between 18 and 29 years old in good health and CMV-seropositive. The chain uses TRBV5-1 and TRBJ2-3, with TRBD2 matching 8 junction bases. Sample: PBMCs. Read as DNA, the sequence is TGCGCCAGCAGCAGGCTAGCGGGTGACACAGATACGCAGTATTTT. It codes for CASSRLAGDTDTQYF.